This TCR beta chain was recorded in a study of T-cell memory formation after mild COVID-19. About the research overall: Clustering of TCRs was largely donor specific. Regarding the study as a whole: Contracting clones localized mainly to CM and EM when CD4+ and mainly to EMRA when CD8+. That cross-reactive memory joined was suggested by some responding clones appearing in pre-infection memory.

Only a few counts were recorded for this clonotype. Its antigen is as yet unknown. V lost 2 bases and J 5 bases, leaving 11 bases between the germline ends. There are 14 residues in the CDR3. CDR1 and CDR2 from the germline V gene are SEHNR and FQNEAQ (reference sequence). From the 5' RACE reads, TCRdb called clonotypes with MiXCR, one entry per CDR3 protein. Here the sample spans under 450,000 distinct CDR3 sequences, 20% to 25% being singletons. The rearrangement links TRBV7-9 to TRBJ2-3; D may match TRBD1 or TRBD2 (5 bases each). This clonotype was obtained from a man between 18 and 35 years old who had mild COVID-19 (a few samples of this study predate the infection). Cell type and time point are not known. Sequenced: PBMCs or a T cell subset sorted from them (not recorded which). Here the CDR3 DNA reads TGTGCCAGCAGCTTAAGAGGGGCTAAAGATACGCAGTATTTT. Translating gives CASSLRGAKDTQYF.